These T cell receptor beta chains were read from a single sample in a study of T cell repertoires in cytomegalovirus infection. No antigen is known for these receptors. Each CDR3 protein gets one entry after TCRdb re-called the reads with MiXCR. The data hold approximately 730,000 distinct CDR3 sequences, with 25% to 35% observed a single time. Material: cultured CD8+ T cells from PBMCs, obtained from culture after CMV antigen stimulation. These receptors were taken from a human donor in good health (CMV status not recorded). Some clones in this sample may be carry-over from other donors' samples. CDR3s include the opening cysteine and the closing phenylalanine or tryptophan. D genes are given only for firm matches. Only some rows state a clone size, as once, few, many or a class for expanded clones.

J gene | V gene | clone size | D gene | CDR3 protein | CDR3 DNA
TRBJ2-1 | TRBV6-1 | - | - | CASSEAVGHSRDEQFF | TGTGCCAGCAGTGAAGCGGTGGGACACTCCAGGGATGAGCAGTTCTTC
TRBJ2-7 | TRBV27 | - | - | CASSLKWASISYEQYF | TGTGCCAGCAGTTTAAAGTGGGCCTCAATCTCCTACGAGCAGTACTTC
TRBJ2-1 | TRBV9 | - | - | CASRGTGTGRGEQFF | TGTGCCAGCAGAGGGACGGGCACAGGGAGGGGTGAGCAGTTCTTC
TRBJ2-7 | TRBV29-1 | - | TRBD1 | CSCGQASYEQYF | TGCAGCTGTGGACAGGCCTCCTACGAGCAGTACTTC
TRBJ1-6 | TRBV5-4 | - | - | CASSLGQPGNSPLHF | TGTGCCAGCAGCTTGGGGCAGCCTGGTAATTCACCCCTCCACTTT
TRBJ2-1 | TRBV9 | - | - | CASSVEWPDPYNEQFF | TGTGCCAGCAGCGTAGAATGGCCGGACCCCTACAATGAGCAGTTCTTC
TRBJ1-2 | TRBV6-2/TRBV6-3 | few | TRBD1 | CASKEDRAGYGYTF | TGTGCCAGCAAAGAAGACAGGGCCGGCTATGGCTACACCTTC
TRBJ2-1 | TRBV6-5 | - | TRBD2 | CASSLSGGAREQFF | TGTGCCAGCAGTCTTAGCGGGGGGGCTCGGGAGCAGTTCTTC
TRBJ1-6 | TRBV7-9 | - | - | CASSGPQAEGSPLHF | TGTGCCAGCAGCGGACCACAAGCGGAGGGTTCACCCCTCCACTTT
TRBJ1-2 | TRBV6-1 | few | TRBD1 | CASGAPGQGYGYTF | TGTGCCAGCGGGGCCCCGGGACAGGGCTATGGCTACACCTTC
TRBJ1-1 | TRBV6-1 | few | - | CASSIRDNTEAFF | TGTGCCAGCAGTATCCGGGACAACACTGAAGCTTTCTTT
TRBJ2-3 | TRBV7-7 | - | TRBD2 | CASSLVAGGQGDTQYF | TGTGCTAGCAGCTTAGTAGCGGGGGGGCAAGGCGATACGCAGTATTTT
TRBJ2-5 | TRBV7-8 | - | - | CASSLALYVQGQETQYF | TGTGCCAGCAGCTTAGCGCTTTATGTTCAGGGCCAAGAGACCCAGTACTTC
TRBJ2-5 | TRBV6-6 | many | TRBD1 | CASSSLRTGAKETQYF | TGTGCCAGCAGTTCACTACGGACAGGGGCGAAAGAGACCCAGTACTTC
TRBJ1-1 | TRBV7-9 | - | TRBD1 | CASSLGPPGTGGAFF | TGTGCCAGCAGCTTAGGCCCCCCCGGGACAGGGGGAGCTTTCTTT
TRBJ2-3 | TRBV7-9 | few | TRBD1 | CASSHDRDGTDTQYF | TGTGCCAGCAGCCACGACAGGGATGGCACAGATACGCAGTATTTT
TRBJ1-5 | TRBV7-9 | - | - | CASSPGTARNQPQHF | TGTGCCAGCAGCCCCGGGACTGCTCGGAATCAGCCCCAGCATTTT
TRBJ2-1 | TRBV25-1 | - | - | CASSYAGYNEQFF | TGTGCCAGCAGTTATGCTGGGTACAATGAGCAGTTCTTC
TRBJ2-1 | TRBV28 | few | TRBD1 | CASRLDRVNSYNEQFF | TGTGCCAGCAGGCTCGACAGGGTAAACTCCTACAATGAGCAGTTCTTC
TRBJ1-4 | TRBV19 | - | TRBD1 | CASSTREQGLPEKLFF | TGTGCCAGTAGTACCCGGGAACAGGGGCTGCCCGAAAAACTGTTTTTT
TRBJ2-7 | TRBV10-3 | once | TRBD2 | CAISEKRGTSGASSYEQYF | TGTGCCATCAGTGAAAAAAGAGGAACTAGCGGGGCCTCCTCCTACGAGCAGTACTTC
TRBJ2-7 | TRBV7-9 | many | TRBD2 | CASSQLAGFHEQYF | TGTGCCAGCAGCCAACTAGCGGGGTTCCACGAGCAGTACTTC
TRBJ2-7 | TRBV4-1 | - | - | CASSQDSVDYEQYF | TGCGCCAGCAGCCAAGACTCGGTTGACTACGAGCAGTACTTC
TRBJ2-1 | TRBV6-2/TRBV6-3 | - | - | CASSLNPDNEQFF | TGTGCCAGCAGTTTGAACCCCGACAATGAGCAGTTCTTC
TRBJ2-5 | TRBV15 | - | TRBD2 | CATSVGLAGEEETQYF | TGTGCCACCAGCGTCGGACTAGCGGGGGAGGAAGAGACCCAGTACTTC
TRBJ1-1 | TRBV5-4 | - | - | CASSRGTSGTEAFF | TGTGCCAGCAGCCGGGGGACTTCGGGAACTGAAGCTTTCTTT
TRBJ1-2 | TRBV28 | - | TRBD1 | CASSRDRVTYGYTF | TGTGCCAGCAGTAGGGACAGGGTGACTTATGGCTACACCTTC
TRBJ2-7 | TRBV6-6 | once | - | CASSDRASFYEQYF | TGTGCCAGCAGTGATCGGGCCAGCTTCTACGAGCAGTACTTC
TRBJ1-2 | TRBV7-9 | - | - | CASSAPGPPNYGYTF | TGTGCCAGCAGCGCCCCGGGACCGCCGAACTATGGCTACACCTTC
TRBJ2-1 | TRBV19 | - | - | CASSIKVLYNEQFF | TGTGCCAGTAGTATCAAAGTCCTCTACAATGAGCAGTTCTTC
TRBJ2-2 | TRBV7-6 | many | - | CASSLIWEARSNTGELFF | TGTGCCAGCAGCTTAATCTGGGAGGCCAGATCGAACACCGGGGAGCTGTTTTTT
TRBJ2-3 | TRBV4-1 | - | - | CASSQEWMGRVSNTQYF | TGTGCCAGCAGCCAAGAATGGATGGGCAGGGTGTCTAATACGCAGTATTTT
TRBJ1-2 | TRBV6-5 | - | - | CASSDTGGYTF | TGTGCCAGCAGTGATACGGGTGGCTACACCTTC
TRBJ2-7 | TRBV5-1 | - | - | CASPYVFWTEVRDEQYF | TGCGCCAGCCCCTATGTGTTTTGGACCGAAGTTCGGGACGAGCAGTACTTC
TRBJ2-5 | TRBV4-2 | - | TRBD2 | CASSQAIGGIDETQYF | TGTGCCAGCAGCCAAGCGATCGGGGGGATCGACGAGACCCAGTACTTC
TRBJ2-2 | TRBV28 | - | TRBD2 | CASSLESRGGAGELFF | TGTGCCAGCAGTTTAGAGTCCCGGGGGGGCGCCGGGGAGCTGTTTTTT
TRBJ1-4 | TRBV6-5 | - | - | CASSYFPLVGTNEKLFF | TGTGCCAGCAGTTACTTCCCGCTAGTAGGAACTAATGAAAAACTGTTTTTT